The entry below gives a single T cell receptor beta chain sequence along with its context. Germline V lookup: CDR1 SGHRS, CDR2 YFSETQ. The CDR3 is made up of 13 amino acids. With 4 bases removed from V and 1 base from J, the gap between germline ends came to 5 bases. The assay was immunoSEQ multiplex PCR, and TCRdb's table has in-frame clones only and misses some. The data hold some 63,000 clones, with 65% to 85% observed a single time. This entry comes from a study of OX40 agonist ivuxolimab in advanced cancers. The sample was CD4+ or CD8+ T cells sorted from blood, taken in a trial of the OX40 agonist ivuxolimab. The sequence was obtained from an adult with an advanced solid tumor such as melanoma, head and neck, liver or kidney cancer. This rearrangement joins TRBV5-1 to TRBJ2-2; D is unclear. The CDR3 region is CASSLMNTGELFF. Here the CDR3 DNA reads TGCGCCAGCAGCCTGATGAACACCGGGGAGCTGTTTTTT.